Detailed here is one TCR beta chain. Enrollees, roughly 18 to 89 years old, lived in approximately 25 US areas. Cohorts were assigned according to the clinical history that participants reported. V lost 4 bases, J lost 0 bases, and 17 bases lay in between. Germline V gene data show CDR1 as SGDLS and CDR2 as YYNGEE. This CDR3 spans 16 amino acids. Original methodology: Using reference gene primer amplification, nucleated cell counts were estimated. Sequencing was performed with immunoSEQ multiplex PCR; in TCRdb, only in-frame clones are kept and a portion is missing. V, J and clone size are those of that table, while D and trimming were read from the DNA. Of some 300,000 clones in the sample, 75% to 90% were seen once. The data stem from a study of blood T cell repertoires in COVID-19. Study summary: Samples representing acute and convalescent COVID-19 were sourced from the United States, Italy and Spain.

The sequenced sample consisted of PBMCs or T cells enriched from blood (not recorded which). J is TRBJ2-7 and V is TRBV9; D is unresolved. This clonotype was sampled from a woman in her thirties or forties who had recovered from COVID-19. DNA of the CDR3: TGTGCCAGCAGCTCTACCCCGCAGCGCGGCTCCTACGAGCAGTACTTC. Its protein product is CASSSTPQRGSYEQYF.